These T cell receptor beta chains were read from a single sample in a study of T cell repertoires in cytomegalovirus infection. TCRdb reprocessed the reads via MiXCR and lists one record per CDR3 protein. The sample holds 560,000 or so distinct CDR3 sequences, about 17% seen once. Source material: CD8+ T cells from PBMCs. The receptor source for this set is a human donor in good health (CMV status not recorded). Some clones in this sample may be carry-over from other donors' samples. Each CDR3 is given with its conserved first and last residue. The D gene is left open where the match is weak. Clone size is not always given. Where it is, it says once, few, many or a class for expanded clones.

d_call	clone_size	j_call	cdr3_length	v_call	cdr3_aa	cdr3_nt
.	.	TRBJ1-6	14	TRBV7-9	CASSPSGGGRSLHF	TGTGCCAGCAGCCCCTCCGGAGGGGGTCGGTCCCTCCACTTT
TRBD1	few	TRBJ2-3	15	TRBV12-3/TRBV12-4	CASSPGTGFTDTQYF	TGTGCCAGCAGCCCTGGGACAGGGTTCACAGATACGCAGTATTTT
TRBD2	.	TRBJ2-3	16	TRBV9	CASSVAAAGGTNTQYF	TGTGCCAGCAGCGTAGCGGCAGCGGGGGGGACCAATACGCAGTATTTT
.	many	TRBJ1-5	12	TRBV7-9	CASSEQGQPQHF	TGTGCCAGCAGCGAACAGGGCCAGCCCCAGCATTTT
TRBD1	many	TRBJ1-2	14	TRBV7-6	CASSQIDRVYGYTF	TGTGCCAGCAGCCAAATAGACAGGGTCTATGGCTACACCTTC
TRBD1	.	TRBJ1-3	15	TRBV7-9	CASSSQTGFGNTIYF	TGTGCCAGCAGCTCACAGACAGGGTTCGGAAACACCATATATTTT
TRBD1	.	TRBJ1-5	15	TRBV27	CASSLNPGGNQPQHF	TGTGCCAGCAGTTTAAATCCAGGGGGGAATCAGCCCCAGCATTTT
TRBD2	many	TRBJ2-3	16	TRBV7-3	CASRVRTSGGADTQYF	TGTGCCAGCAGGGTGCGGACTAGCGGGGGTGCAGATACGCAGTATTTT
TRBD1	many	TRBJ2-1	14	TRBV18	CASSPPDRYNEQFF	TGTGCCAGCTCACCACCGGACAGGTACAATGAGCAGTTCTTC
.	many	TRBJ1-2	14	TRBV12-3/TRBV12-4	CASSLGGVEYGYTF	TGTGCCAGCAGTTTGGGGGGGGTAGAATATGGCTACACCTTC
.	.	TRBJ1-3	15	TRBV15	CATSRDRTAGNTIYF	TGTGCCACCAGCAGAGATAGAACAGCTGGAAACACCATATATTTT
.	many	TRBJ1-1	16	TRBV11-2	CASSFWTANRGTEAFF	TGTGCCAGCAGCTTTTGGACAGCTAATCGAGGTACTGAAGCTTTCTTT
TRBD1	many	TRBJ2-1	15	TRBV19	CASRDRGDFYNEQFF	TGTGCCAGCAGAGACAGGGGGGACTTCTACAATGAGCAGTTCTTC
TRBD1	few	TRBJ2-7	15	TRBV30	CAWSKGQGVMDEQYF	TGTGCCTGGAGTAAGGGACAGGGGGTAATGGACGAGCAGTACTTC
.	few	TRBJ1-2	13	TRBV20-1	CSASRDQNYGYTF	TGCAGTGCTAGTAGGGACCAGAACTATGGCTACACCTTC
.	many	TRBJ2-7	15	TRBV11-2	CASSLGATSSYEQYF	TGTGCCAGCAGCTTAGGGGCGACGAGCTCCTACGAGCAGTACTTC
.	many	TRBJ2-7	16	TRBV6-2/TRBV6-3	CASRRTPRQPSYEQYF	TGTGCCAGTCGACGAACCCCCAGGCAGCCGTCCTACGAGCAGTACTTC
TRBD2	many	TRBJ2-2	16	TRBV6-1	CASSEEAAGNTGELFF	TGTGCCAGCAGTGAAGAGGCAGCGGGAAATACCGGGGAGCTGTTTTTT
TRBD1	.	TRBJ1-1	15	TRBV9	CASSVSGTVNTEAFF	TGTGCCAGCAGCGTATCCGGGACAGTCAACACTGAAGCTTTCTTT
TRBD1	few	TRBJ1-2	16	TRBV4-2	CASSQDMAGGDYGYTF	TGTGCCAGCAGCCAAGACATGGCAGGGGGCGACTATGGCTACACCTTC
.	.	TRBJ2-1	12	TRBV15	CATSRERNEQFF	TGTGCCACCAGCAGGGAGAGAAATGAGCAGTTCTTC
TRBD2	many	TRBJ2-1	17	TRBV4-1	CASSQDFGGRVWDEQFF	TGCGCCAGCAGCCAAGACTTTGGCGGGAGGGTTTGGGATGAGCAGTTCTTC
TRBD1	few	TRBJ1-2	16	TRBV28	CASSLPTDRANYGYTF	TGTGCCAGCAGTCTACCTACGGACAGGGCTAACTATGGCTACACCTTC
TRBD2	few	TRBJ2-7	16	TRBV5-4	CASSPHSGSKGYEQYF	TGTGCCAGCAGCCCACATAGCGGGAGTAAGGGCTACGAGCAGTACTTC
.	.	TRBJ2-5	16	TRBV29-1	CRVEDSSSGQRETQYF	TGCAGAGTTGAAGATAGCAGCTCCGGACAGCGGGAGACCCAGTACTTC
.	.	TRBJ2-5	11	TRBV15	CATSRQETQYF	TGTGCCACCAGCAGGCAAGAGACCCAGTACTTC
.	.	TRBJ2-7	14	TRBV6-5	CASSYGRFTYEQYF	TGTGCCAGCAGTTACGGACGGTTCACCTACGAGCAGTACTTC
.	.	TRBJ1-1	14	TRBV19	CASSTRRRDTEAFF	TGTGCCAGTTCGACACGGCGAAGGGACACTGAAGCTTTCTTT